Shown below are 23 T cell receptor beta chains from a single sample sequenced in a study of OX40 agonist ivuxolimab in advanced cancers. Generated by immunoSEQ multiplex PCR, the TCRdb table keeps only in-frame clones and is missing some. Among 12,000 or so clones listed, about four fifths were seen once. Sequenced here: CD4+ or CD8+ T cells sorted from blood, sampled in a trial of the OX40 agonist ivuxolimab. These receptor sequences come from an adult with an advanced solid tumor such as melanoma, head and neck, liver or kidney cancer.

The chain has TRBV13 and TRBJ2-1; TRBD2 aligns across 10 bases. This CDR3 comprises 15 residues. Per the germline V gene, CDR1 is PRHDT and CDR2 is FYEKMQ (reference sequence). Trimming at V came to 6 bases and at J to 8 bases, leaving 10 bases not matched to a gene. CDR3 nucleotide sequence: TGTGCCAGCAGTGTAGCTCTAGCGGGAGAGGATGAGCAGTTCTTC. It translates to CASSVALAGEDEQFF.

For the CDR3, the DNA is TGCGCCAGCAGCCGGGGACAGTCCGGAAACACCATATATTTT. Amino acids: CASSRGQSGNTIYF. The chain has TRBV5-1 and TRBJ1-3, with 7 nucleotides matching TRBD1. CDR3 size: 14 residues. Germline values: CDR1 SGHRS, CDR2 YFSETQ. The ends lost 4 bases at V and 4 bases at J; junction bases unmatched: 5.

J is TRBJ1-4 and V is TRBV19; D might be TRBD1 (6 bases). Per germline, CDR1 LNHDA and CDR2 SQIVND (reference sequence). The CDR3 is 16 residues long. Trimming removed 5 bases at V and 3 bases at J, with 16 bases between. The chain's CDR3 is CASSPRAGTPNEKLFF. As DNA, the CDR3 is TGTGCCAGTAGTCCTCGGGCCGGGACACCTAATGAAAAACTGTTTTTT.

CDR3 loop: CASSLGVRQGDIRNQPQHF. For the CDR3, the DNA is TGTGCCAGCAGCTTGGGGGTCAGACAGGGGGACATCAGAAATCAGCCCCAGCATTTT. This rearrangement joins TRBV5-6 to TRBJ1-5, with 9 bases that match TRBD1. CDR1 and CDR2 from the germline V gene are SGHDT and YYEEEE. There are 19 residues in the CDR3. Germline trimming cut 0 bases from V and 4 bases from J; bases unmatched to any gene: 14.

This chain links TRBV4-2 with TRBJ2-5; a possible D gene is TRBD2 (6 bases). Trimming stripped 3 bases from V and 1 base from J, with 9 bases between. The CDR3 extends over 14 amino acids. The germline gives CDR1 LGHNA, CDR2 YNFKEQ. The CDR3 sequence is CASSQTRAQETQYF. DNA for the CDR3: TGTGCCAGCAGCCAGACTAGGGCCCAAGAGACCCAGTACTTC.

In this sample, this clone turned up once. V and J are TRBV10-2 and TRBJ1-5; 9 bases line up with TRBD1. V dropped 7 bases and J dropped 9; count of bases not matched to a gene: 13. Per germline, CDR1 WSHSY and CDR2 SAAADI. This CDR3 comprises 15 residues. For the CDR3, the DNA is TGCGCCAGCACCTCACGGGACAGGGCCGAGGGGCCCCAGCATTTT. The encoded protein is CASTSRDRAEGPQHF.

The chain employs TRBV9 and TRBJ1-1, with D tentatively TRBD1 (5 bases). CDR1 is SGDLS, CDR2 YYNGEE, per germline. The length of the CDR3 is 14 residues. Between the trimmed V and J ends, which lost 0 bases and 3 bases, there was a span of 9 bases. The CDR3 DNA follows: TGTGCCAGCAGCGTAGGGGGGGAGGACACTGAAGCTTTCTTT. Its protein product is CASSVGGEDTEAFF. Variable domain in full (rest from reference TRBV9 and TRBJ1-1): DSGVTQTPKHLITATGQRVTLRCSPRSGDLSVYWYQQSLDQGLQFLIQYYNGEERAKGNILERFSAQQFPDLHSELNLSSLELGDSALYFCASSVGGEDTEAFFGQGTRLTVV.

DNA of the CDR3: TGTGCCAGCAGCCCCGGGACGGACGGGACTCAAGAGACCCAGTACTTC. It codes for CASSPGTDGTQETQYF. The rearrangement links TRBV5-4 to TRBJ2-5; tentative D call: TRBD2 (6 bases). The germline V gene encodes CDR1 SGHNT and CDR2 YYREEE (reference sequence). The V end was cut by 4 bases, the J end by 2 bases, with 18 bases between. This CDR3 has 16 amino acids.

The chain employs TRBV27 and TRBJ2-5; D uncertain. V lost 0 bases and J 0 bases, leaving 14 bases between the germline ends. Germline V gene sequence: CDR1 MNHEY, CDR2 SMNVEV (reference sequence). The CDR3 has 17 residues. CDR3 sequence (DNA): TGTGCCAGCAGTTTATCGACTCCCGGACGCTACCAAGAGACCCAGTACTTC. Protein sequence: CASSLSTPGRYQETQYF.

The rearrangement links TRBV19 to TRBJ2-1; weak D call: TRBD1 (5 bases). Germline CDR1 and CDR2: LNHDA and SQIVND (reference sequence). CDR3 length: 13 residues. Trimming cost V 4 bases and J 8 bases, with 12 bases left between them. In DNA, the CDR3 is TGTGCCAGTAGTACCTACCAGGGCCATGAGCAGTTCTTC. It specifies CASSTYQGHEQFF.

For the CDR3, the DNA is TGTGCCAGCAGTTTACTGGCGGGGGTGGGTCAGCCCCAGCATTTT. This sequence encodes CASSLLAGVGQPQHF. The rearrangement joins TRBV27 to TRBJ1-5; perhaps TRBD1 as D (5 bases). V was pared by 2 bases and J by 6 bases, with 14 bases between. Germline V CDR1 and CDR2: MNHEY, SMNVEV (reference sequence). The CDR3 has 15 amino acids.

This clone was observed a few times. V and J are TRBV2 and TRBJ1-1; D perhaps matches TRBD1 (6 bases). The ends were cut back, 5 bases at V and 6 bases at J, with 16 bases in the middle. Germline CDR1 SNHLY, CDR2 FYNNEI. The CDR3 consists of 14 residues. CDR3 sequence: CASSRPTGNAEAFF. CDR3 sequence (DNA): TGTGCCAGCAGTCGCCCTACAGGGAATGCTGAAGCTTTCTTT.

A note on this clone: Compared with germline, one end of the junction differs, possibly owing to a read error. Here the CDR3 reads CASSQGQGTLTDTQYF. The CDR3 DNA reads as TGCGCCAGCAGCCAGGGACAGGGGACCCTCACAGATACGCAGTATTTT. The chain employs TRBV5-4 and TRBJ2-3; 10 bases line up with TRBD1. CDR1 and CDR2 (germline): SGHNT, YYREEE (reference sequence). The CDR3 consists of 16 residues. The complete variable domain, with remaining parts taken from reference TRBV5-4 and TRBJ2-3, reads ETGVTQSPTHLIKTRGQQVTLRCSSQSGHNTVSWYQQALGQGPQFIFQYYREEENGRGNFPPRFSGLQFPNYSSELNVNALELDDSALYLCASSQGQGTLTDTQYFGPGTRLTVL.

The chain employs TRBV5-6 and TRBJ1-2; possible D gene TRBD1, 6 bases. Between the trimmed V and J ends, which lost 1 base and 0 bases, there was a span of 13 bases. CDR1 and CDR2 from the germline V gene are SGHDT and YYEEEE. CDR3 size: 16 residues. The DNA of the CDR3 is TGTGCCAGCAGCTTGTTTAGGGACAAATCTAACTATGGCTACACCTTC. This encodes CASSLFRDKSNYGYTF.

The chain has TRBV5-4 and TRBJ1-2, with 7 nucleotides matching TRBD1. The length of the CDR3 is 16 residues. Germline V gene sequence: CDR1 SGHNT, CDR2 YYREEE (reference sequence). The V segment lost 3 bases and the J segment 4 bases; nucleotides outside the gene matches: 12. The CDR3 region is CASSWLGDRAPYGYTF. The CDR3 bases are TGTGCCAGCAGCTGGCTGGGAGACAGGGCCCCCTATGGCTACACCTTC.

The chain couples TRBV27 to TRBJ2-1, with D possibly TRBD1 on 6 matching bases. Germline CDR1 MNHEY, CDR2 SMNVEV (reference sequence). Deletions cut 6 bases from V and 2 bases from J, with 11 bases between. The CDR3 has 14 amino acids. The CDR3 nucleotides read TGTGCCAGCAGCCCGACAGGTACCTACAATGAGCAGTTCTTC. Protein sequence: CASSPTGTYNEQFF.

The chain joins TRBV5-1 to TRBJ2-1; TRBD2 might be the D (5 bases). V lost 2 bases to trimming and J lost 5 bases, with 17 bases between them. The CDR3 runs 16 residues. CDR1 and CDR2 (germline): SGHRS, YFSETQ. The CDR3 DNA sequence: TGCGCCAGCAGCTTAGTAGGCGGGCTTGGTGACAATGAGCAGTTCTTC. Residues: CASSLVGGLGDNEQFF.

The CDR3 region has the DNA TGTGCCAGCAGTTACTCGAAGAATACGCAGTATTTT. Its translation: CASSYSKNTQYF. The rearrangement uses TRBV6-5 and TRBJ2-3; D gene unclear. The CDR3 is 12 residues long. Deletions cut 0 bases from V and 7 bases from J, with 5 bases between. Germline assignment: CDR1 MNHEY and CDR2 SVGAGI.

This chain joins TRBV25-1 and TRBJ1-4; 7 bases are a match to TRBD1. V was clipped by 4 bases and J by 5 bases; unmatched bases: 7. The germline gives CDR1 MGHDK, CDR2 SYGVNS. The CDR3 consists of 15 residues. CDR3: CASSGWTGGNEKLFF. The CDR3 DNA follows: TGTGCCAGCAGTGGATGGACAGGTGGGAATGAAAAACTGTTTTTT.

As regards this clone: Other nucleotide sequences from this sample produce the same CDR3. The genes are TRBV5-4 and TRBJ2-1; a weak D match, TRBD1 (6 bases). Germline CDR1 reads SGHNT; CDR2 reads YYREEE (reference sequence). Trimming shortened V by 0 bases and J by 3 bases, and 10 bases separated the two germline ends. The CDR3 contains 15 residues. DNA of the CDR3: TGTGCCAGCAGCTTGGGAGGGGGTAGCTACAATGAGCAGTTCTTC. As protein: CASSLGGGSYNEQFF.

This clone was picked up one time. The chain links TRBV10-1 to TRBJ1-2, with no clear D. The V gene lost 1 base and the J gene lost 4 bases, with 7 bases spanning the gap. The CDR3 covers 13 residues. In germline, CDR1 is WNHNN, CDR2 SYGVQD (reference sequence). The CDR3 region is CASSEWPGYGYTF. The CDR3 DNA sequence: TGCGCCAGCAGTGAGTGGCCCGGCTATGGCTACACCTTC.

By share of the sample, this clone is medium-sized. The chain has TRBV10-2 and TRBJ1-5; tentatively, D is TRBD1 (5 bases). Germline V lookup: CDR1 WSHSY, CDR2 SAAADI. The CDR3 totals 12 residues. V was shortened by 4 bases and J by 10 bases, with 11 bases between the two germline ends. CDR3 DNA: TGCGCCAGCAGTGCCCAGGGTAATCCCCAGCATTTT. Encoded protein: CASSAQGNPQHF.

The V call is TRBV7-6, the J call TRBJ2-1; 10 positions match TRBD2. The germline V gene encodes CDR1 SGHVS and CDR2 FNYEAQ. The ends lost 1 base at V and 6 bases at J; junction bases unmatched: 6. CDR3 size: 16 residues. The CDR3 reads CASSLVLAGEGNEQFF. As DNA, the CDR3 is TGTGCCAGCAGCTTAGTGCTAGCGGGAGAGGGCAATGAGCAGTTCTTC.